What follows are 2 T cell receptor beta chains derived from one specimen sequenced in a study of response to subunit inactivated influenza vaccine. From the RT-PCR reads, TCRdb called clonotypes with MiXCR, one entry per CDR3 protein. Of 400,000 to 650,000 distinct CDR3 sequences in the sample, less than 7.5% were seen once. Sequencing was performed on PBMCs from blood, taken 23 to 25 months after vaccination. Receptors originate from a man aged 50-75 years who received an inactivated influenza vaccine.

Concerning this clonotype itself: Mismatch with germline at one junction end may stem from a read error. The chain employs TRBV7-6 and TRBJ1-5, with 7 bases lining up with TRBD1. The CDR3 length is 16 residues. The germline V gene encodes CDR1 SGHVS and CDR2 FNYEAQ. The CDR3 reads CASSGRDRSPNQPQHF. The CDR3 DNA reads as TGTGCCAGCAGCGGCCGGGACAGAAGCCCCAATCAGCCGCAGCATTTT.

This clonotype appeared a few times. The rearrangement links TRBV14 to TRBJ2-6; 8 bases match TRBD1. Germline V gives CDR1 SGHDN, CDR2 FVKESK. CDR3 length: 20 residues. With 0 bases clipped from V and 2 bases from J, the junction kept 12 bases outside the gene matches. The CDR3 region has the DNA TGTGCCAGCAGCCAAGATGGCCTCAGACAGGGGTTCCCTGGGGCCAACGTCCTGACTTTC. This translates into CASSQDGLRQGFPGANVLTF.